This T cell receptor (beta chain) appears in the sequencing data of a study of cytomegalovirus exposure and HLA in healthy donors (dated by TCRdb to between 2016 and 2019). Regarding the research as a whole: In an earlier analysis of approximately 640 of the donors, under 300 Gb of sequence data and approximately 120 million unique TCR beta sequences from about 179 million T cells were reported. All discovery cohort repertoires had been generated using a single sequencing platform. The study aimed to test whether cataloging public T cell receptors could reveal signatures of past pathogen exposure. The T cell repertoires of under 700 subjects were profiled by immunosequencing and related to cytomegalovirus serostatus. Alongside the repertoire data, information on donor age, sex, ethnicity and CMV serostatus was compiled. Among a few hundred genotyped donors of the cohort, an average of around 240,000 unique TCR beta nucleotide sequences were sequenced per donor, roughly a sixth of them non-productive. About 280 gigabases of sequencing data and roughly 81 million unique TCR sequences made up an early release that covered 500 to 650 HLA-typed donors. HLA typing included class I and class II loci at four-digit resolution. An earlier analysis of approximately 630 of the donors applied high-throughput TCR beta sequencing to assess whether each TCR beta V gene segment acted as functional or pseudogenic. Typing coverage varied by locus: roughly 620-640 donors for A, B, C, DRB1 and DQB1; roughly 520 for DQA1; around 570 for DPA1; around 450 for DPB1. To predict cytomegalovirus infection status, the study combined high-throughput TCR immunosequencing, statistical association of individual TCRs with disease status, and machine learning. Rather than drawing on any new phenotypic data, the later analysis identified candidate immune exposures from TCR beta sequences and the way those sequences occurred across donors. A separate validation cohort of approximately 130 different subjects was used in addition to the roughly 640-subject first cohort. A later genetic analysis took genome-wide SNP genotypes for about 65% of the roughly 670 donors and used that subset as a discovery cohort. To study patterns of TCR occurrence, a later analysis re-analyzed previously published TCR beta repertoires from 550 to 800 donors and added high-resolution HLA genotyping. The genetic ancestry cluster associated with self-reported Caucasian donors included about four fifths of the roughly 400 genotyped donors. Roughly 5 DR-DQ haplotypes were handled as single units for association and clustering, since linkage in the cohort was strong. Points the paper makes about the study in general: For the cohort, immune exposure information was limited to CMV serostatus. Because HLA typing was missing for some donors at each locus, association tests included only the typed subset. Correlated functional status among segregating V segments might reflect linkage disequilibrium, but an unknown experimental factor could not be ruled out. Because the 87-base-pair reads could not distinguish some IMGT-functional V segments, including TRBV6-2 and TRBV6-3, those segments were excluded. An earlier analysis of approximately 590 of the donors showed that most TCR beta V segments appeared in productive rearrangements either about 90% or about 30% of the time, which broadly matched IMGT annotations. In the study, approximately 160 TCR beta chains were listed as associated with cytomegalovirus. The presence/absence analyses assumed that sequencing depth was roughly uniform across donors, and that assumption may not be true. In a later analysis, the rate of TCR association differed among HLA loci, with DRB1 alleles having the most associated TCRs and HLA-C alleles having the fewest. In a later genetic analysis, fewer N-insertions in productive TCRs were reported among donors in an Asian-associated ancestry cluster than the approximately 630-donor mean. A cluster of highly shared sequence variants was judged likely to represent a technical artifact of the sequencing pipeline. According to the authors, the approach could potentially be generalized to other disease states and immunological phenotypes. Most CMV-associated TCR beta chains appeared to be HLA-restricted in a later analysis, and the HLA associations seemed to be driven largely by CMV exposure. V-gene and J-gene trimming of TCR beta chains was associated with a missense DCLRE1C variant in a later genetic analysis, and the association was replicated in an independent cohort. In both the original and validation cohorts, the classifier was reported to diagnose cytomegalovirus status with high specificity and sensitivity. Because counts were too low, roughly 18 rarely observed V segments, including chromosome 9 orphons, were left out of the earlier analysis of 587 of the donors. In a later analysis, HLA-associated TCR beta chains were found to be more clonally expanded and to have lower generation probabilities than equally common non-associated chains. A further reported finding was that TCR beta sequences accurately predicted the HLA-A and HLA-B alleles for most subjects in the first cohort. A later analysis associated 16,951 TCR beta sequences with specific HLA alleles at a false discovery rate of 0.05. In vitro tests confirmed that a few of the cytomegalovirus-associated TCR beta chains recognize cytomegalovirus antigens. The cohort was sequenced for TCR beta chains only, and without alpha or paired-chain data the features that could be detected were limited. A later analysis reported that several top co-occurrence clusters appeared linked to parvovirus B19, influenza, CMV and Epstein-Barr virus. Most TCR sequences were observed very rarely across donors, whereas some public TCRs were present in many individuals. When HLA alleles, especially DR and DQ, strongly co-occurred, attributing TCR associations to individual alleles was difficult.

V and J are truncated by 1 base and 7 bases respectively, leaving an intervening sequence of 16 bases. The CDR3, from cysteine to phenylalanine, totals 15 residues. The only DNA kept is the CDR3, 45 bases in frame from the first base. From a lookup of the germline V gene, CDR1 and CDR2 are MGHRA and YSYEKL. Details on this clone: Its antigen is still unknown. No quality values exist for individual bases; no much larger clone is one base distant.

The library was prepared using the immunoSEQ multiplex PCR assay. A mixture of 60 forward primers for TCR Vbeta segments and 13 reverse primers for TCR Jbeta segments was used in the multiplex PCR. The CDR3 region of rearranged TCR beta genes was amplified from genomic DNA with a multiplex PCR assay. The amplified TCR beta libraries were sequenced on the Illumina HiSeq System as 87-base-pair reads. The paper's processing steps were these. A later analysis counted around 72 million unique TCR beta chains across the 700 or so repertoires, and around 9.9 million of these chains were shared by at least two donors. Raw reads were error-corrected and collapsed into unique sequences by a nearest-neighbor algorithm in which closely related sequences were merged to remove PCR and sequencing errors. To assign V, D and J gene segments, CDR3 sequences were aligned to IMGT reference sequences. For a sequence to be retained, a match of at least six nucleotides was required to both a V gene segment and a J gene segment. A rearrangement counted as productive if the CDR3 had no stop codons and remained in frame with V and J, and every other rearrangement counted as non-productive. Following IMGT convention, CDR3 was defined as the stretch from the second conserved V-encoded cysteine up to the conserved J-encoded phenylalanine. The earlier analysis of roughly 590 of the donors excluded sequences that lacked an unambiguous match to a single V gene segment. An earlier analysis of 587 of the donors called V segments functional above 56.7% productive rearrangements and segregating when the between-donor standard deviation exceeded 5%. A statistical classification framework was developed to diagnose cytomegalovirus status using the catalog of TCR beta chain sequences. A later analysis assigned V and J genes by comparing TCR nucleotide sequences with IMGT/GENE-DB human TR gene sequences. Using the TCRdist pipeline, a later analysis assigned CDR3 sequences along with most-parsimonious VDJ recombination scenarios. A later analysis defined each TCR beta chain by its CDR3 amino acid sequence plus V-gene family, and excluded reads lacking a unique V-gene family. To address suspected cross-contamination and a sequencing artifact, a later analysis removed a few hundred highly shared, low-generation-probability nucleotide sequences. In a later analysis, a clonal expansion index was calculated for each public chain from normalized within-repertoire ranks of inferred template counts. A later analysis computed generation probabilities with a VDJ recombination model fitted to out-of-frame rearrangements, and checked the results against IGoR. A later analysis scored TCR-TCR, TCR-HLA and TCR-CMV co-occurrence with hypergeometric tests, applying a repertoire-size bias correction to TCR pairs. False discovery rates were estimated in a later analysis by permuting HLA or CMV assignments 20 times. A later analysis grouped co-occurring TCRs with DBSCAN, adding TCRdist sequence similarity when clustering within HLA-allele-positive subsets. Repertoires with fewer than 30,000 or more than 120,000 public chains, plus five repertoires with anomalous nucleotide sharing, were excluded from co-occurrence clustering. In its TCRdb copy, this immuneACCESS table keeps in-frame sequences only and misses some clones. Where compared with another copy, unresolved V genes explain less than half of these, and the others have no known cause. Clone size and the V and J calls come from that table; the DNA yielded D and trimming. The table for this sample lists about 110,000 clones; roughly 80% of them were counted only once. The biggest ten clones account for 7.5% to 10% of the sample.

In total, 666 healthy bone marrow donors made up the cohort. Cohort members were all nominally healthy when sampled, although unrecorded immune exposures were likely present. The donor tested CMV seropositive and was one of the 289 seropositive cohort members. Every donor gave a peripheral blood sample, and the peripheral blood mononuclear cells from that sample were used for TCR beta sequencing. Genomic DNA extraction from the blood cell samples was performed with the Qiagen DNeasy Blood Extraction Kit. The sequence was obtained from a woman between 35 and 50 years old in good health and CMV-seropositive. This chain joins TRBV4-1 to TRBJ2-5, with TRBD1 perhaps the D gene, on 6 matching bases. Sequenced input: PBMCs. The CDR3 reads CASSQVGVARGTQYF. The nucleotide sequence reads as follows: TGCGCCAGCAGCCAAGTAGGGGTCGCCAGGGGGACCCAGTACTTC.